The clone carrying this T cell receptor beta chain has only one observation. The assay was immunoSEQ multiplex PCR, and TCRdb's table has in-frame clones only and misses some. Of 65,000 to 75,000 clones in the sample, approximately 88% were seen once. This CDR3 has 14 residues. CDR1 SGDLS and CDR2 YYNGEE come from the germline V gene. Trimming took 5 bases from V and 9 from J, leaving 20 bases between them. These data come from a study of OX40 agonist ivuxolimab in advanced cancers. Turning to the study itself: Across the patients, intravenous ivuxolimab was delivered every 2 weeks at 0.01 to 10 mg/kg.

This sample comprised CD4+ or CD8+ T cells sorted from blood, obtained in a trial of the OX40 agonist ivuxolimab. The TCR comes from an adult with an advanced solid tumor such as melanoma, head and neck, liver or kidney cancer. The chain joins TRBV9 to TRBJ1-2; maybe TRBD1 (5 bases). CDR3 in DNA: TGTGCCAGCAGAAGGGGACCATCCCTTGGTAGCTACACCTTC. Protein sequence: CASRRGPSLGSYTF.